The source of this T cell receptor beta chain is a study of control samples from healthy donors and cancer patients. The CDR3 contains 13 residues. The V end lost 1 base, the J end lost 0 bases, and 6 bases lay between the germline ends. Germline V gives CDR1 SQVTM, CDR2 ANQGSEA. Sequenced by immunoSEQ multiplex PCR; TCRdb stores in-frame clones only, minus some. The sample holds around 120,000 clones, more than 80% seen once. The chain employs TRBV29-1 and TRBJ1-1; D unresolved. Sequences were obtained from PBMCs. The sequence was collected from a woman aged 50 to 65 with colorectal cancer. This chain's CDR3 is CSVEGRLNTEAFF. CDR3 DNA sequence: TGCAGCGTTGAAGGTCGGTTGAACACTGAAGCTTTCTTT.